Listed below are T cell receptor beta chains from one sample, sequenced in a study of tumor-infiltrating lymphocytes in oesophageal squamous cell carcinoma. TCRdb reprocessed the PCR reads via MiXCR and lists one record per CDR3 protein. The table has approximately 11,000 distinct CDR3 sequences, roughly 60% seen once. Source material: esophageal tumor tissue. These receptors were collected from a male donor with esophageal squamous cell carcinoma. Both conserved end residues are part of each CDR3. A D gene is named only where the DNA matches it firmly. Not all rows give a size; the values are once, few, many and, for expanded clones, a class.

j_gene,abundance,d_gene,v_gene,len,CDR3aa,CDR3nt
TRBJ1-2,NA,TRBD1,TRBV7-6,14,CASSLGQGGYGYTF,TGTGCCAGCAGCTTGGGACAGGGTGGCTATGGCTACACCTTC
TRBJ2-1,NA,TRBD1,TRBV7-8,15,CASSPWTGRGNEQFF,TGTGCCAGCAGCCCGTGGACAGGAAGGGGGAATGAGCAGTTCTTC
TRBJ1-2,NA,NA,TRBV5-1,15,CASSLGGATNYGYTF,TGCGCCAGCAGCTTAGGAGGGGCAACCAACTATGGCTACACCTTC
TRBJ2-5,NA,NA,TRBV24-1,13,CATAEQLQETQYF,TGTGCCACCGCGGAGCAGCTACAAGAGACCCAGTACTTC
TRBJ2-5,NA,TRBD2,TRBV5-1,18,CASSPGTSGGAFGETQYF,TGCGCCAGCAGCCCTGGGACCAGCGGGGGGGCATTCGGGGAGACCCAGTACTTC
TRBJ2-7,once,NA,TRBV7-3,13,CASSLGVEYEQYF,TGTGCCAGCAGCTTAGGGGTAGAGTACGAGCAGTACTTC
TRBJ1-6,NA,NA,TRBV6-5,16,CASSPKGFSYNSPLHF,TGTGCCAGCTCTCCTAAGGGGTTCTCCTATAATTCACCCCTCCACTTT
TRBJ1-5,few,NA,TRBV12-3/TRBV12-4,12,CASSLGDQPQHF,TGTGCCAGCAGTTTAGGGGATCAGCCCCAGCATTTT
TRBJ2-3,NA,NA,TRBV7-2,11,CASSGADTQYF,TGTGCCAGCAGCGGGGCCGATACGCAGTATTTT
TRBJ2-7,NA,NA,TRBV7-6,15,CASSLNEGWLNEQYF,TGTGCCAGCAGCCTAAACGAGGGTTGGTTAAATGAGCAGTACTTC
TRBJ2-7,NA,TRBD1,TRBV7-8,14,CASSTWTGRYEQYF,TGTGCCAGCAGCACCTGGACAGGGCGCTACGAGCAGTACTTC
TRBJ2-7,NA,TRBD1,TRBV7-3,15,CASSLQGTLNRGQYF,TGTGCCAGCAGCCTACAGGGGACACTTAACCGGGGGCAGTACTTC
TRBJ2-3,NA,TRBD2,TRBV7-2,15,CASSQLAGVPDTQYF,TGTGCCAGCAGTCAACTAGCGGGAGTCCCAGATACGCAGTATTTT
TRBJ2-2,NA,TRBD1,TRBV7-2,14,CASSRGQGAGELFF,TGTGCCAGCAGCCGCGGACAGGGCGCCGGGGAGCTGTTTTTT
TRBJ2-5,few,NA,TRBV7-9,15,CASSLGSGDGETQYF,TGTGCCAGCAGCTTAGGATCAGGGGATGGGGAGACCCAGTACTTC
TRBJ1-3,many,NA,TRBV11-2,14,CASSSMGGGNTIYF,TGTGCCAGCAGCTCGATGGGTGGGGGAAACACCATATATTTT
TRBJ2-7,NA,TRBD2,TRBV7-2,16,CASSLGAGVRSYEQYF,TGTGCCAGCAGCTTAGGGGCGGGAGTTCGGTCCTACGAGCAGTACTTC
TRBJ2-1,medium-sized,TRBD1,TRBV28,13,CASRRTGVNEQFF,TGTGCCAGCAGGCGAACAGGGGTCAATGAGCAGTTCTTC
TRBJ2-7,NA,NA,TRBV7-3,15,CASSLALFRSYEQYF,TGTGCCAGCAGCTTAGCGTTGTTCAGATCCTACGAGCAGTACTTC
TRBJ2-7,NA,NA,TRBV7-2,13,CASSLVSSPEQYF,TGTGCCAGCAGCTTAGTCTCTTCCCCCGAGCAGTACTTC
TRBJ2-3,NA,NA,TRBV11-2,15,CASSSVRDFTDTQYF,TGTGCCAGCAGCTCCGTCCGGGACTTCACAGATACGCAGTATTTT
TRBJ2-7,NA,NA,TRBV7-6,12,CASSRDTYEQYF,TGTGCCAGCAGCCGGGACACCTACGAGCAGTACTTC
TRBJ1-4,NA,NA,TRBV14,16,CARQQGTTIRTDTQFF,TGTGCCAGACAACAGGGTACCACCATTCGCACAGATACGCAGTTTTTT
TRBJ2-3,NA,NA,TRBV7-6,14,CASSSRTSTDTQYF,TGTGCCAGCAGCTCCCGGACTAGCACAGATACGCAGTATTTT
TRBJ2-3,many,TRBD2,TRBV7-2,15,CASRRTSGSTDTQYF,TGTGCCAGCAGGCGGACTAGCGGGAGCACAGATACGCAGTATTTT
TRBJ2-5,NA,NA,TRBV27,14,CASSLTVPQETQYF,TGTGCCAGCAGTTTGACAGTGCCCCAAGAGACCCAGTACTTC
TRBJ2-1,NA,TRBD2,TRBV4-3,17,CASSQRQGGRAGNEQFF,TGCGCCAGCAGCCAACGACAAGGCGGGAGGGCGGGTAATGAGCAGTTCTTC
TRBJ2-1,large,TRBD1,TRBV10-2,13,CASWTGPYNEQFF,TGCGCCAGCTGGACAGGCCCCTACAATGAGCAGTTCTTC
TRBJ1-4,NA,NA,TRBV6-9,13,CASSYTIAEKLFF,TGTGCCAGCAGTTACACCATCGCGGAAAAACTGTTTTTT